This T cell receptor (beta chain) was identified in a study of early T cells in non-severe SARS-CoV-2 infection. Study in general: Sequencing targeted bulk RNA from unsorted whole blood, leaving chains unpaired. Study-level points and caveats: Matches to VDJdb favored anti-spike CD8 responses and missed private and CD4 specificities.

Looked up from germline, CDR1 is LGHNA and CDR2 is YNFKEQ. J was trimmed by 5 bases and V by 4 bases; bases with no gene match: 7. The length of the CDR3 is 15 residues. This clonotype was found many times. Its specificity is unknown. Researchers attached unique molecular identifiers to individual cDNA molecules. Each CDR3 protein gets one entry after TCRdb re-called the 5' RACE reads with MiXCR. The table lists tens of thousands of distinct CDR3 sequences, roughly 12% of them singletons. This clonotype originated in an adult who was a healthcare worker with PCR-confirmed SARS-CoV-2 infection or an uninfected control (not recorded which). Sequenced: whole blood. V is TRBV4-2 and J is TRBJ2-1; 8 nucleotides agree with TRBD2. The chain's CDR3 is CASSPLAGRDNEQFF. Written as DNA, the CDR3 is TGTGCCAGCAGCCCCTTAGCGGGAAGGGACAATGAGCAGTTCTTC.